This is a list of T cell receptor beta chains from one sample in a study of blood T cells in healthy people across ages. TCRdb used MiXCR to reprocess the 5' RACE reads, holding one entry per CDR3 protein. This table holds about 900,000 distinct CDR3 sequences, approximately 65% found once. The sample comprised blood. All receptors come from a man aged 25 to 40 in good health. The conserved cysteine and the conserved F or W are not part of the CDR3 here. Each record gives: J gene, V gene, clone size, CDR3 protein. Clone size is shown for a subset of rows, as once, few, many or a class of expanded clone.

J gene: TRBJ1-5; V gene: TRBV6-5; clone size: .; CDR3 protein: ASSYFRGGQPYSNQPQH
J gene: TRBJ1-5; V gene: TRBV6-5; clone size: .; CDR3 protein: ASRGVEENQPQH
J gene: TRBJ1-6; V gene: TRBV7-2; clone size: .; CDR3 protein: ASSRSSGYPNSPLH
J gene: TRBJ2-7; V gene: TRBV5-1; clone size: .; CDR3 protein: ASSFNQGGGSYEQY
J gene: TRBJ2-7; V gene: TRBV7-2; clone size: few; CDR3 protein: ASSPMIRGQVQY
J gene: .; V gene: TRBV9; clone size: once; CDR3 protein: ASSGGTGGIYEQY
J gene: TRBJ1-1; V gene: TRBV20-1; clone size: .; CDR3 protein: SARDDRPWMNTEAF
J gene: TRBJ2-1; V gene: TRBV6-1; clone size: .; CDR3 protein: ASSERRGGLDEQF
J gene: TRBJ2-3; V gene: TRBV6-1; clone size: once; CDR3 protein: ASSRGTIGTQY
J gene: TRBJ2-7; V gene: TRBV9; clone size: .; CDR3 protein: ASSVGVGTGSYEQY
J gene: TRBJ1-2; V gene: TRBV20-1; clone size: .; CDR3 protein: SVDYGYT
J gene: TRBJ2-7; V gene: TRBV4-2; clone size: .; CDR3 protein: ASSQVALGVYEQY
J gene: TRBJ2-3; V gene: TRBV4-3; clone size: .; CDR3 protein: ASSQAGASADTQY
J gene: TRBJ2-2; V gene: TRBV6-2/TRBV6-3; clone size: .; CDR3 protein: ASRKGLGYTGELF
J gene: TRBJ2-1; V gene: TRBV7-2; clone size: .; CDR3 protein: ASSSRQSYNEQF
J gene: TRBJ2-7; V gene: TRBV28; clone size: .; CDR3 protein: ASSPYLVGSSYEQY
J gene: TRBJ2-5; V gene: TRBV12-3/TRBV12-4; clone size: .; CDR3 protein: ASSRYVRGGQETQY
J gene: TRBJ2-3; V gene: TRBV5-6; clone size: few; CDR3 protein: ASRVGSRDTQY
J gene: TRBJ2-1; V gene: TRBV29-1; clone size: few; CDR3 protein: SVAEGYNEQF
J gene: .; V gene: TRBV10-3; clone size: few; CDR3 protein: AISVGGEVEQY
J gene: TRBJ2-2; V gene: TRBV7-3; clone size: few; CDR3 protein: ASSSARGAGELF
J gene: .; V gene: TRBV7-6; clone size: .; CDR3 protein: ASSLGVTFSYEQY
J gene: TRBJ2-1; V gene: TRBV12-5; clone size: .; CDR3 protein: ASGYLESWQGPTYNEQF
J gene: TRBJ2-7; V gene: TRBV24-1; clone size: .; CDR3 protein: ATSDPGTGVHEQY
J gene: TRBJ1-5; V gene: TRBV25-1; clone size: .; CDR3 protein: ASSGQPNQPQH
J gene: TRBJ2-5; V gene: TRBV6-1; clone size: .; CDR3 protein: ASRLQGWGETQY
J gene: TRBJ2-1; V gene: TRBV6-1; clone size: .; CDR3 protein: ASSMTGVSPPYNEQF
J gene: .; V gene: TRBV7-7; clone size: .; CDR3 protein: ASSLGGAKEETQY
J gene: TRBJ1-2; V gene: TRBV27; clone size: once; CDR3 protein: ASSLGRSGYT
J gene: TRBJ2-5; V gene: TRBV5-1; clone size: many; CDR3 protein: ASSWLTGFQETQY
J gene: TRBJ2-3; V gene: TRBV29-1; clone size: .; CDR3 protein: SVLASADTQY
J gene: TRBJ2-5; V gene: TRBV5-5; clone size: .; CDR3 protein: ASSFYRDNMYQETQY